The rows below give T cell receptor beta chains drawn from one sample of a study of blood T cells in healthy people across ages. In TCRdb, the 5' RACE reads were re-called with MiXCR into one record per CDR3 protein. The sample shows roughly 1,700,000 distinct CDR3 sequences, over 25% of them seen only once. The material sequenced was blood. The source is a woman younger than 45 in good health. Each CDR3 is given with its conserved first and last residue. A D gene is named only where the DNA matches it firmly. Rows may omit the clone size; those that give it use once, few, many or a size class.

abundance	d_gene	v_gene	j_gene	CDR3nt	CDR3aa
once	.	TRBV19	TRBJ1-2	TGTGCCAGCAATGCCGAGGTAGGAGGCTACACCTTC	CASNAEVGGYTF
many	TRBD2	TRBV7-2	TRBJ2-4	TGTGCCAGCAGCAGACTAGCGGCCCTAGCCAAAAACATTCAGTACTTC	CASSRLAALAKNIQYF
many	.	TRBV7-2	TRBJ2-7	TGTGCCAGCAGCTTAATAGGGTCGGAGCAGTACTTC	CASSLIGSEQYF
.	TRBD1	TRBV5-5	TRBJ1-3	TGTGCCAGCAGCTTGAGGGGACAGACGAGCTCTGGAAACACCATATATTTT	CASSLRGQTSSGNTIYF
.	.	TRBV29-1	TRBJ2-3	TGCAGCGTTGAAGAGGGGGCTGGCACAGATACGCAGTATTTT	CSVEEGAGTDTQYF
.	.	TRBV4-1	TRBJ1-5	TGCGCCAGCAGCCAAGAAACCGAAGGTAGGGGTCAGCCCCAGCATTTT	CASSQETEGRGQPQHF
many	TRBD2	TRBV29-1	TRBJ2-7	TGCAGCGTTACGGCGGGAGTCTACGAGCAGTACTTC	CSVTAGVYEQYF
.	TRBD1	TRBV7-3	TRBJ1-2	TGTGCCAGCAGCTTAACGGGGACAGCCTACTATGGCTACACCTTC	CASSLTGTAYYGYTF
.	.	TRBV6-6	TRBJ1-3	TGTGCCAGCAGTTACTTGGGAAACACCATATATTTT	CASSYLGNTIYF
.	.	TRBV20-1	TRBJ2-1	TGCAGTGCCCCCGGGGGAGCCTACAATGAGCAGTTCTTC	CSAPGGAYNEQFF
few	.	TRBV7-3	TRBJ2-6	TGTGCCAGCAGCTTAAGGGTACGTGGCTCTGGGGCCAACGTCCTGACTTTC	CASSLRVRGSGANVLTF
.	.	TRBV12-3/TRBV12-4	TRBJ2-3	TGTGCCAGCAGTTTAACGGGCACAGATGCGCAGTATTTT	CASSLTGTDAQYF
many	TRBD2	TRBV28	TRBJ2-1	TGTGCCAGCAGTTCCTTAAACGGGACTAGCGGTACGTACAATGAGCAGTTCTTC	CASSSLNGTSGTYNEQFF
many	.	TRBV12-3/TRBV12-4	TRBJ2-5	TGTGCCAGCCGACGGGGGGCAGGAGAGACCCAGTACTTC	CASRRGAGETQYF
few	TRBD1	TRBV20-1	TRBJ1-1	TGCAGTGCTAGGACAGGGAGAGGCACTGAAGCTTTCTTT	CSARTGRGTEAFF
.	TRBD2	TRBV7-2	TRBJ2-7	TGTGCCAGCAGCGCATCTAGCGGCCCCTACGAGCAGTACTTC	CASSASSGPYEQYF
few	.	TRBV5-1	TRBJ2-6	TGCGCCAGCAGCTTGGAGCTAGTTGGGGCCAACGTCCTGACTTTC	CASSLELVGANVLTF
few	TRBD2	TRBV20-1	TRBJ2-5	TGCAGTGCTAGAGATTATGGGCGGGAGGGCCCATCAGAGACCCAGTACTTC	CSARDYGREGPSETQYF
once	.	TRBV2	TRBJ1-5	TGTGCCAGCAGTGAATCGAGGGTTTGGTCCAATCAGCCCCAGCATTTT	CASSESRVWSNQPQHF
.	.	TRBV7-9	TRBJ2-5	TGTGCCAGCAGATGGGGGAAAATAACCCCTTACAATGGGCAGTACTTC	CASRWGKITPYNGQYF
.	.	TRBV3-1	TRBJ2-7	TGTGCCAGCAGCCCAATGAGAGGCTACTTCGTTTACGAGCAGTACTTC	CASSPMRGYFVYEQYF
.	.	TRBV7-2	TRBJ1-1	TGTGCCAGCAGCTTTCAGTCCTACACTGAAACTTTCTTT	CASSFQSYTETFF
.	TRBD2	TRBV20-1	TRBJ2-7	TGCAGTGCTAGAAGGGGACTAGCGCGCGAGCAGTACTTC	CSARRGLAREQYF
.	.	TRBV4-1	TRBJ1-1	TGCGCCAGCAGCCCAAGGGACGGCCCCATGAACACTGAAGCTTTCTTT	CASSPRDGPMNTEAFF
.	TRBD2	TRBV5-6	TRBJ2-4	TGTGCCAGCATCCCCGGGTGGCGGGGGGCATCCTACAATGAGCAGTACTTC	CASIPGWRGASYNEQYF
many	TRBD1	TRBV29-1	TRBJ2-7	TGCAGCGTTGCGCCCCGGGACAGGGAGCAGTACTTC	CSVAPRDREQYF
few	TRBD2	TRBV29-1	TRBJ2-5	TGCAGGAACCCGGGACTAGCGAGAGGACAAGAGACCCAGTACTTC	CRNPGLARGQETQYF
few	TRBD1	TRBV9	TRBJ2-7	TGTGCCAGCAGCCCCCGGGACAGCCTTTCCTACGAGCAGTACTTC	CASSPRDSLSYEQYF
many	.	TRBV4-1	TRBJ1-1	TGCGCCAGCAGCCAAGATCCAGAGACGGGGGATGTAATGAACACTGAAGCTTTCTTT	CASSQDPETGDVMNTEAFF
.	TRBD1	TRBV29-1	TRBJ1-1	TGCAGCGTTGACACAGGGGAGGGCACTGAAGCTTTCTTT	CSVDTGEGTEAFF
many	TRBD1	TRBV10-3	TRBJ1-2	TGTGCCATCAGTGAAAAGGGGGCGAGGTATGGCTACACCTTC	CAISEKGARYGYTF
.	.	TRBV20-1	TRBJ2-3	TGCAGTGCTAGACGAGGGACGGCAGGGAGTAGAGATACGCAGTATTTT	CSARRGTAGSRDTQYF
many	.	TRBV14	TRBJ2-5	TGTGCCAGCAGCCAAGATCGTGGCTTCCTTTCGACCCAGTACTTC	CASSQDRGFLSTQYF
few	.	TRBV20-1	TRBJ2-7	TGCAGTACCCTAAGGTCCTACGAGCAGTACTTC	CSTLRSYEQYF
.	TRBD1	TRBV27	TRBJ1-4	TGTGCCAGCACCCGGACAGGGGGGAGGCCTAATGAAAAACTGTTTTTT	CASTRTGGRPNEKLFF
.	.	TRBV7-6	TRBJ1-1	TGTGCCAGCAGCTTAGGTACAGGGTGGAACACTGAAGCTTTCTTT	CASSLGTGWNTEAFF
.	.	TRBV20-1	TRBJ2-1	TGCAGTGCTAGACTACCACCGGGACAGCAGTTCTTC	CSARLPPGQQFF
.	.	TRBV7-9	TRBJ1-3	TGTGCCAGCAGAAAAAAGGGGACTGGAAACACCATATATTTT	CASRKKGTGNTIYF
few	.	TRBV3-1	TRBJ2-7	TGTGCCAGCAGCCGGGGCTGGACCTACGAGCAGTACTTC	CASSRGWTYEQYF
many	.	TRBV29-1	TRBJ2-1	TGCAGCGTTGACAGGGGAGTGGAGCAGTTCTTC	CSVDRGVEQFF
.	TRBD1	TRBV20-1	TRBJ1-4	TGCAGTGCCGATACCACCGGGACAGGGAGCGAAAAACTGTTTTTT	CSADTTGTGSEKLFF
.	TRBD2	TRBV5-1	TRBJ2-3	TGCGCCAGCAGCGCGACTAGCGATCCCACAGATACGCAGTATTTT	CASSATSDPTDTQYF
few	.	TRBV3-1	TRBJ1-2	TGTGCCAGCAGCCAAAAAGGACGTGGCTACACCTTC	CASSQKGRGYTF
many	TRBD2	TRBV5-1	TRBJ2-7	TGCGCCAGCAGCTTGGTTCCCGGGGGGGCCTACGAGCAGTACTTC	CASSLVPGGAYEQYF
many	.	TRBV12-3/TRBV12-4	TRBJ1-5	TGTGCCAGCAGACTATACAGGGATAGCAATCAGCCCCAGCATTTT	CASRLYRDSNQPQHF